This TCR beta chain was profiled in a study of blood T cell repertoires in COVID-19 (TCRdb year 2020). At the level of the whole study: Samples covering the acute and convalescent phases of COVID-19 were provided by collaborators in the United States, Italy and Spain. The prospective study material was composed of cDNA or gDNA derived from T cells, B-cell-depleted T cells, or PBMCs. Deeply sampled blood TCRbeta repertoires from subjects exposed to, actively infected with, or recovered from COVID-19 were included in the dataset. The repertoires were made available in a free public database intended to serve as a resource for research on the immune response to SARS-CoV-2. Samples came from the ongoing ImmuneRACE study (first 160 participants) plus 1,254 subjects from 6 global collaborators. The sample metadata nearly always contained a de-identified subject ID, COVID-19 status, age in years and sex. Where available, HLA class I and class II types were obtained from metadata supplied by the sample provider rather than from assay-based typing. Study-level results and caveats: How much clinical and demographic metadata was included differed by source and by participant, and the metadata was provided uncurated.

This clone was found once. Its antigen is not yet known. Within one base of it there is no much larger clone, and no base qualities were kept. Participants in the prospective study were enrolled through a virtual design, were aged about 18 to 100 years, and lived in about two dozen United States geographic areas. In the prospective study, participants were assigned to cohorts based on the clinical history participants reported in a screening survey and a study questionnaire. ImmuneRACE Cohort 3 recovered participants were defined by two consecutive negative NP/OP PCR tests, healthcare professional clearance, or symptom resolution. Mobile phlebotomists in the prospective study collected whole blood, serum and a nasopharyngeal or oropharyngeal swab from every participant. Prospective study participants could optionally give additional blood draws and questionnaires over an approximately two-month period. Before DNA extraction, prospective study blood samples were shipped either frozen or at room temperature.

TCRbeta CDR3 regions were amplified from genomic DNA using the immunoSEQ Assay, a bias-controlled multiplex PCR. On the study's bioinformatics: Nucleated cell counts per sample were estimated from amplification of reference gene primers within the assay. Sequence reads were collapsed and filtered to measure the absolute abundance of every unique TCRbeta CDR3 rearrangement. For each sample, productive Simpson clonality was calculated as the square root of Simpson's diversity index over productive rearrangements. TCRdb provides this immuneACCESS table in a form limited to in-frame rearrangements. Some clones are lacking; in checked studies, under half of them reflect an unresolved V gene, and why the rest are absent is not known. Clone size and V and J calls were adopted from that table, with D and trimming inferred from the DNA. In all, the sample holds some 300,000 clones, and approximately 89% of those were seen once. The ten biggest clones cover around a tenth of the sample.

Sequenced: PBMCs or T cells enriched from blood (not recorded which). This TCR came from a woman aged 40 to 50 who had recovered from COVID-19.

The CDR3 region has the sequence CASSSLGNTEAFF. The nucleotides read TGTGCCAGCAGCTCCCTGGGCAACACTGAAGCTTTCTTT. Here the chain combines TRBV7-3 and TRBJ1-1, with an unclear D gene assignment. The CDR1 and CDR2 encoded by the germline V gene are SGHTA and FQGTGA. The CDR3 starts with the cysteine, ends with the phenylalanine, and has 13 residues. Just CDR3 DNA is preserved here, 39 bases in frame from base 1. V drops 4 bases and J drops 2 bases, leaving 8 bases in between.